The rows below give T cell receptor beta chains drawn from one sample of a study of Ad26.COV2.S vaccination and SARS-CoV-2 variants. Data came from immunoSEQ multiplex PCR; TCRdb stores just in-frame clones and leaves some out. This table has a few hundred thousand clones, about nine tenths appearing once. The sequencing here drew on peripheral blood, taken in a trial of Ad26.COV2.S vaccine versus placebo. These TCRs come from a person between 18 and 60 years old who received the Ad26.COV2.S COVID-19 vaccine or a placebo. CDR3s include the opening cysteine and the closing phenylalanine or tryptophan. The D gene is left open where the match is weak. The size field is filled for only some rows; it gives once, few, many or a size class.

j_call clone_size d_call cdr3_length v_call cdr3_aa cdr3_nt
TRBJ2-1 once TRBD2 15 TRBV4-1 CASSRRLAGPEEQFF TGCGCCAGCAGCCGCAGACTAGCGGGCCCTGAAGAGCAGTTCTTC
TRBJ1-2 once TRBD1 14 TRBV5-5 CASSPGQTNYGYTF TGTGCCAGCAGCCCGGGACAGACTAACTATGGCTACACCTTC
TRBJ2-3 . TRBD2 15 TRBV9 CASSVGTSVLDTQYF TGTGCCAGCAGCGTAGGTACTAGCGTGTTAGATACGCAGTATTTT
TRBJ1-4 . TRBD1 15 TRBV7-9 CASSSRDRYNEKLFF TGTGCCAGCAGCTCCCGGGACAGGTATAATGAAAAACTGTTTTTT
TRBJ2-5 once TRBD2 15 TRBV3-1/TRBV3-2 CASSLGLAGWETQYF TGTGCCAGCAGCCTGGGACTAGCGGGGTGGGAGACCCAGTACTTC
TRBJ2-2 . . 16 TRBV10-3 CAISDGEMGNTGELFF TGTGCCATCAGTGACGGAGAGATGGGGAACACCGGGGAGCTGTTTTTT
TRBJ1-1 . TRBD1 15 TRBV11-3 CASSLHRGKATEAFF TGTGCCAGCAGCTTACACAGGGGTAAAGCTACTGAAGCTTTCTTT
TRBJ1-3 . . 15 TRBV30 CAWSVLGGQGNTIYF TGTGCCTGGAGTGTATTGGGGGGGCAGGGAAACACCATATATTTT
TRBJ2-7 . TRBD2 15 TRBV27 CASSHIAGVSYEQYF TGTGCCAGCAGCCATATAGCGGGGGTCTCCTACGAGCAGTACTTC
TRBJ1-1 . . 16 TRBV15 CATSRPPRAGFAEAFF TGTGCCACCAGCAGACCCCCTAGGGCAGGGTTCGCTGAAGCTTTCTTT
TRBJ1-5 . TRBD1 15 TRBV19 CASSRTGDGNQPQHF TGTGCCAGTAGCCGGACAGGGGACGGCAATCAGCCCCAGCATTTT
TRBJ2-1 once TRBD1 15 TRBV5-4 CASSMTGGAYNEQFF TGTGCCAGCAGCATGACAGGGGGCGCCTACAATGAGCAGTTCTTC